Shown below are 31 T cell receptor beta chains from a single sample sequenced in a study of monozygotic twins with inflammatory bowel disease. TCRdb reprocessed the 5' RACE reads, keeping one entry per CDR3 protein, no DNA. Here the sample table reports about 330,000 distinct CDR3 sequences. Sequencing was performed on blood. All receptors derive from a human donor with ulcerative colitis or Crohn's disease, or a healthy co-twin of an affected twin (not recorded which).

The chain recombines TRBV5-1 with TRBJ2-5; with no DNA, the TCRdb D assignment of TRBD2 cannot be verified. Germline lookup yields CDR1 SGHRS and CDR2 YFSETQ. The CDR3 is 16 amino acids. The chain's CDR3 is CASSSLLSGRGETQYF.

This chain links TRBV7-9 with TRBJ2-7; with no DNA, the TCRdb D assignment of TRBD2 cannot be verified. The CDR3 spans 15 residues. Germline CDR1 reads SEHNR; CDR2 reads FQNEAQ (reference sequence). CDR3 amino acids: CAGSLTQRASEEQYF.

The V gene is TRBV7-6, the J gene TRBJ2-1; TCRdb outputs TRBD2, but without DNA this stays unchecked. The CDR3 covers 13 residues. Per germline, CDR1 SGHVS and CDR2 FNYEAQ. CDR3 loop: CASSTGLYNEQFF.

The chain couples TRBV24-1 to TRBJ2-3; TCRdb reports TRBD1, a call that lacks DNA to check it against. The CDR3 contains 15 residues. The germline V gene encodes CDR1 KGHDR and CDR2 SFDVKD. The CDR3 loop is CATSLTQGYTDTQYF.

This chain links TRBV20-1 with TRBJ1-1; with no DNA, the TCRdb D assignment of TRBD1 cannot be verified. The CDR3 contains 12 residues. Germline CDR1 and CDR2: DFQATT and SNEGSKA (reference sequence). The CDR3: CSAREGGTEAFF.

This sequence joins TRBV30 and TRBJ1-1; TCRdb's assignment of TRBD1 cannot be checked, as there is no DNA. The CDR3 has 14 amino acids. Per germline, CDR1 GTSNPN and CDR2 SVGIG (reference sequence). The CDR3: CAWSYKGGNTEAFF.

The rearrangement joins TRBV5-6 to TRBJ1-2. Germline CDR1 and CDR2: SGHDT and YYEEEE. This CDR3 is built from 14 residues. The chain's CDR3 is CASSMVLGDYGYTF.

The chain uses TRBV10-3 and TRBJ2-3; the TCRdb D gene call, TRBD1, has no DNA to confirm it. Germline V CDR1 and CDR2: ENHRY, SYGVKD. The CDR3 is 12 residues long. The CDR3 sequence is CAISEEGDTQYF.

This chain joins TRBV20-1 and TRBJ1-4. Germline CDR1 reads DFQATT; CDR2 reads SNEGSKA (reference sequence). This CDR3 is built from 13 residues. CDR3 residues: CSAGDRDSGKLFF.

V and J are TRBV2 and TRBJ2-5; TCRdb picks TRBD1, but there is no DNA to check that call. The CDR3 consists of 13 residues. The V gene's germline CDR1 is SNHLY and CDR2 FYNNEI. The CDR3 spells CATASGGAETQYF. Full variable domain (remainder filled in from reference TRBV2 and TRBJ2-5): EPEVTQTPSHQVTQMGQEVILRCVPISNHLYFYWYRQILGQKVEFLVSFYNNEISEKSEIFDDQFSVERPDGSNFTLKIRSTKLEDSAMYFCATASGGAETQYFGPGTRLLVL.

The gene calls are TRBV28 and TRBJ1-3. In germline, CDR1 is MDHEN, CDR2 SYDVKM. This CDR3 is built from 17 residues. This CDR3 reads CASSRYREGVSGNTIYF.

V is TRBV5-6 and J is TRBJ1-5. The V gene's germline CDR1 is SGHDT and CDR2 YYEEEE. The CDR3 is 14 amino acids. CDR3 loop: CASSPGTAGRPQHF.

The V call is TRBV2, the J call TRBJ2-2. Germline CDR1 and CDR2: SNHLY and FYNNEI. This CDR3 has 12 amino acids. CDR3 region: CATITNTGELFF.

The chain couples TRBV7-2 to TRBJ2-3. This CDR3 is 15 amino acids long. Germline V gene lookup returns CDR1 SGHTA and CDR2 FQGNSA. The CDR3 loop reads CASSLATGRTDTQYF.

The V and J genes are TRBV29-1 and TRBJ2-1; with no DNA, the TCRdb D assignment of TRBD1 cannot be verified. CDR1 and CDR2 (germline): SQVTM, ANQGSEA. The CDR3 is 14 amino acids. This chain's CDR3 is CSVDRGESYNEQFF.

The rearrangement uses TRBV5-4 and TRBJ1-1. The length of the CDR3 is 12 residues. CDR1 and CDR2 from the germline V gene are SGHNT and YYREEE (reference sequence). CDR3 in amino acids: CASSLGHTEAFF.

The V and J genes are TRBV28 and TRBJ2-7; TCRdb indicates TRBD2, and absent DNA this call remains unverified. Germline assignment: CDR1 MDHEN and CDR2 SYDVKM. The CDR3 runs 16 residues. This chain's CDR3 is CASSFPGTSGQYEQYF.

The chain couples TRBV11-2 to TRBJ1-1; TCRdb selects TRBD1, and the lack of DNA leaves this call unchecked. The CDR3 length is 13 residues. CDR1 is SGHAT and CDR2 is FQNNGV in the germline V gene. The CDR3 loop is CASSREPGTEAFF. Based on the CDR3 plus reference TRBV11-2 and TRBJ1-1, the full variable domain is EAGVAQSPRYKIIEKRQSVAFWCNPISGHATLYWYQQILGQGPKLLIQFQNNGVVDDSQLPKDRFSAERLKGVDSTLKIQPAKLEDSAVYLCASSREPGTEAFFGQGTRLTVV.

This chain joins TRBV3-1 and TRBJ2-1; without DNA, the TCRdb call of TRBD1 cannot be checked. Germline V lookup: CDR1 LGHDT, CDR2 YNNKEL (reference sequence). The CDR3 runs to 15 residues. The CDR3 is CASSLRDRDYNEQFF.

The genes are TRBV20-1 and TRBJ2-5; with no DNA, the TCRdb D assignment of TRBD2 cannot be verified. The length of the CDR3 is 14 residues. Germline CDR1 DFQATT, CDR2 SNEGSKA (reference sequence). The CDR3 sequence is CSANPRAGQETQYF.

V is TRBV7-9 and J is TRBJ2-5; no DNA is available, so the TRBD1 call from TCRdb remains unchecked. Germline V CDR1 and CDR2: SEHNR, FQNEAQ (reference sequence). The CDR3 has 12 amino acids. The chain's CDR3 is CASSSRGETQYF.

J is TRBJ2-7 and V is TRBV7-9. The CDR3 extends over 13 amino acids. Germline values: CDR1 SEHNR, CDR2 FQNEAQ (reference sequence). This CDR3 is CASSRVGDYEQYF.

This CDR3 is CASSSSGTTGELFF. The gene calls are TRBV5-1 and TRBJ2-2. The CDR3 extends over 14 amino acids. Germline CDR1 SGHRS, CDR2 YFSETQ.

The chain has TRBV6-2 or TRBV6-3 and TRBJ2-7; checking the TCRdb D call of TRBD2 is not possible without DNA. Germline V gene sequence: CDR1 MNHEY, CDR2 SVGEGT. This CDR3 region has 14 residues. CDR3 sequence: CASSDAGLVYEQYF.

The genes are TRBV12-3 or TRBV12-4 and TRBJ2-7; checking the TCRdb D call of TRBD1 is not possible without DNA. The CDR3 consists of 11 residues. The chain's CDR3 is CASSKGSEQYF.

The V and J genes are TRBV4-1 and TRBJ2-7. The length of the CDR3 is 12 residues. The germline gives CDR1 MGHRA, CDR2 YSYEKL. CDR3: CASSQGDNEQYF.

This chain connects TRBV7-9 to TRBJ1-2; the D gene TCRdb calls, TRBD1, cannot be checked with no DNA. The germline gives CDR1 SEHNR, CDR2 FQNEAQ (reference sequence). The CDR3 is 17 residues long. CDR3 residues: CASSSIRLEGGEMGYTF.

The chain uses TRBV4-3 and TRBJ2-1; TCRdb proposes TRBD1, but this gene call is untestable without DNA. The V gene's germline CDR1 is LGHNA and CDR2 YSLEER. The CDR3 runs to 16 residues. CDR3 sequence reads: CASSQDGTPVYNEQFF.

V gene TRBV3-1 combines with J gene TRBJ1-3; absent DNA, TCRdb's TRBD1 call cannot be checked. Germline V gene data show CDR1 as LGHDT and CDR2 as YNNKEL (reference sequence). This CDR3 contains 15 residues. The CDR3: CASSRRTVTGNTIYF.

The chain employs TRBV30 and TRBJ2-1; TCRdb gives TRBD2 as the D gene, but with no DNA this cannot be confirmed. This CDR3 is built from 16 residues. Germline values: CDR1 GTSNPN, CDR2 SVGIG (reference sequence). The CDR3 protein is CALGASGGRSYNEQFF.

The chain joins TRBV7-9 to TRBJ1-6. CDR1 and CDR2 (germline): SEHNR, FQNEAQ (reference sequence). The CDR3 has 14 residues. CDR3 residues: CASSPDATNSPLHF. Combining the CDR3 with reference TRBV7-9 and TRBJ1-6 gives the whole variable domain DTGVSQNPRHKITKRGQNVTFRCDPISEHNRLYWYRQTLGQGPEFLTYFQNEAQLEKSRLLSDRFSAERPKGSFSTLEIQRTEQGDSAMYLCASSPDATNSPLHFGNGTRLTVT.